The 18 T cell receptor beta chains given below trace back to one sample, sequenced in a study of blood T cell repertoires in COVID-19. Clones were read by immunoSEQ multiplex PCR, and TCRdb kept only the in-frame ones, dropping some. The table records some 100,000 clones, 84% of them present only once. Material: peripheral blood. The receptors stem from a woman aged 80 or older with active or convalescent COVID-19.

V is TRBV28 and J is TRBJ1-1, with D hard to call. From germline, CDR1 is MDHEN and CDR2 SYDVKM. The CDR3 sequence is 13 residues long. Trimming left V 2 bases short and J 1 base short, with 5 bases between. The CDR3 spells CASSLLTNTEAFF. CDR3 coding DNA: TGTGCCAGCAGTTTACTAACGAACACTGAAGCTTTCTTT.

The chain joins TRBV30 to TRBJ2-6; D possibly corresponds to TRBD2 (6 bases). V was cut by 2 bases and J by 0 bases, with 14 bases left in between. The CDR3 extends over 17 amino acids. In germline, CDR1 is GTSNPN, CDR2 SVGIG (reference sequence). CDR3 loop: CAWSMGGLNSGANVLTF. The CDR3 DNA reads as TGTGCCTGGAGTATGGGGGGACTGAACTCTGGGGCCAACGTCCTGACTTTC.

This clone was detected only a few times. The J gene is TRBJ2-5, the V gene TRBV15; 7 nucleotides align to TRBD1. Germline V gene lookup returns CDR1 LNHNV and CDR2 YYDKDF (reference sequence). V dropped 5 bases and J dropped 5; count of bases not matched to a gene: 5. This CDR3 contains 13 residues. The CDR3 coding sequence is TGTGCCACCAGCCAGGGCAGGGGGGAGACCCAGTACTTC. Protein sequence: CATSQGRGETQYF.

As to this clone: At one end the junction does not follow the germline gene, possibly because of a read error. The chain recombines TRBV18 with TRBJ2-5; 7 bases match TRBD2. The germline CDR1 and CDR2 sequences are KGHSH and LQKENI. The CDR3 extends over 14 amino acids. CDR3 amino acids: CASAPGGSQETQYF. CDR3 sequence (DNA): TGTGCCAGCGCACCAGGCGGGAGTCAAGAGACCCAGTACTTC.

This chain links TRBV23-1 with TRBJ2-7; possibly TRBD2 for D (6 bases). TRBV23-1 is an ORF, with its function uncertain. The ends were cut back, 6 bases at V and 3 bases at J, with 18 bases in the middle. The CDR3 consists of 15 residues. This CDR3 reads CASSSGDFPNYEQYF. In DNA form, the CDR3 reads TGCGCCAGCAGCAGTGGGGACTTCCCTAACTACGAGCAGTACTTC.

This chain joins TRBV5-4 and TRBJ1-4; D is possibly TRBD1 (5 bases). CDR1 is SGHNT and CDR2 is YYREEE in the germline V gene (reference sequence). Trimming removed 4 bases from V and 8 bases from J, with 18 bases in between. The CDR3 is 15 residues long. The CDR3 DNA is TGTGCCAGCAGCACATCAGGGTATCCTATGGAAAAACTGTTTTTT. As protein: CASSTSGYPMEKLFF.

The chain has TRBV5-1 and TRBJ1-3, with 7 nucleotides matching TRBD1. This CDR3 has 14 amino acids. Germline CDR1 and CDR2: SGHRS and YFSETQ. V was pared by 6 bases and J by 4 bases, with 7 bases of the junction left unmatched. CDR3 protein: CASNSGTAGNTIYF. The CDR3 DNA reads TGCGCCAGCAACTCCGGGACAGCAGGAAACACCATATATTTT.

The chain carries TRBV19 and TRBJ1-1, with 8 bases that match TRBD1. CDR1 and CDR2 from the germline V gene are LNHDA and SQIVND (reference sequence). Unmatched junction bases numbered 9, after V lost 5 bases and J lost 7 bases. The CDR3 has 14 residues. The CDR3 spells CASSLRTGFSEAFF. The CDR3 bases are TGTGCCAGTAGTCTGCGGACAGGGTTCAGTGAAGCTTTCTTT.

A few counts support this clone. The rearrangement uses TRBV5-6 and TRBJ1-4; no reliable D call. Looked up from germline, CDR1 is SGHDT and CDR2 is YYEEEE. V was cut by 3 bases and J by 4 bases, with 4 bases left in between. The CDR3 length is 12 residues. The CDR3 DNA is TGTGCCAGCAGCTACATTAATGAAAAACTGTTTTTT. Its translation: CASSYINEKLFF.

This clone was counted only a few times. The V call is TRBV24-1, the J call TRBJ2-2; 7 nucleotides match TRBD1. There are 18 residues in the CDR3. The germline V gene has CDR1 KGHDR and CDR2 SFDVKD. V gave up 1 base and J gave up 0 bases; unmatched junction bases: 7. CDR3 region: CATSDFGQGQSNTGELFF. CDR3 DNA: TGTGCCACCAGTGATTTCGGTCAGGGACAGTCGAACACCGGGGAGCTGTTTTTT.

This rearrangement joins TRBV12-1 to TRBJ1-1; TRBD1 reflects the table's D call only, with no check against the DNA. TRBV12-1 is noted as a pseudogene. The CDR3 totals 17 residues. CDR3 protein: CASSFKGRSVKNTEAFF. DNA for the CDR3: TGTGCCAGCAGCTTCAAGGGGCGATCGGTGAAGAACACTGAAGCTTTCTTT.

V usage is TRBV6-5 and J usage is TRBJ1-1; the D is unclear. Trimming removed 0 bases at V and 3 bases at J, with 8 bases between. The CDR3 length is 14 residues. Germline assignment: CDR1 MNHEY and CDR2 SVGAGI. The CDR3 DNA is TGTGCCAGCAGTTACTCGATCCCAGACACTGAAGCTTTCTTT. Translating gives CASSYSIPDTEAFF.

The J gene is TRBJ2-6, the V gene TRBV2, with D maybe TRBD1 (5 bases). V was clipped by 7 bases and J by 1 base, with 17 bases between them. This CDR3 region has 17 residues. CDR1 and CDR2 (germline): SNHLY, FYNNEI. The CDR3 region has the DNA TGTGCCAGCACTCCGCAGGGTTTTGATTCTGGGGCCAACGTCCTGACTTTC. Its protein is CASTPQGFDSGANVLTF.

The chain employs TRBV6-5 and TRBJ1-1, with 9 bases that match TRBD1. The CDR3 is made up of 14 amino acids. Germline V gene lookup returns CDR1 MNHEY and CDR2 SVGAGI. Trimming cost V 4 bases and J 3 bases; bases outside gene matches: 3. The chain's CDR3 is CASSSDRGDTEAFF. The CDR3 DNA reads TGTGCCAGCAGTTCCGACAGGGGGGACACTGAAGCTTTCTTT.

This clone has a handful of counts. The chain links TRBV4-1 to TRBJ1-4; 9 nucleotides line up with TRBD1. This CDR3 is 16 amino acids long. The ends lost 3 bases at V and 10 bases at J; junction bases unmatched: 12. The germline V gene has CDR1 MGHRA and CDR2 YSYEKL. The CDR3, as DNA: TGCGCCAGCAGCCAGAACACAGGGGGCCTAAACCGAAAACTGTTTTTT. This sequence encodes CASSQNTGGLNRKLFF.

The chain links TRBV7-9 to TRBJ2-1, with 11 bases that match TRBD2. Germline assignment: CDR1 SEHNR and CDR2 FQNEAQ (reference sequence). CDR3 length: 16 amino acids. With 5 bases clipped from V and 5 bases from J, the junction kept 8 bases outside the gene matches. CDR3 bases: TGTGCCAGCAGCCGGCGAGTAGCGGGAGGGAACAATGAGCAGTTCTTC. The encoded protein is CASSRRVAGGNNEQFF.

The chain is built from TRBV6-5 and TRBJ2-3; no clear D. The CDR3 is made up of 13 amino acids. CDR1 and CDR2 (germline): MNHEY, SVGAGI. Trimming removed 5 bases from V and 5 bases from J, with 11 bases in between. This chain's CDR3 is CASSSRQEDTQYF. As DNA, the CDR3 is TGTGCCAGCAGTAGCAGGCAGGAAGATACGCAGTATTTT.

The CDR3 reads CASSRSGTSSYNEQFF. The CDR3 nucleotides are TGTGCCAGCAGCCGTAGCGGGACGTCCTCCTACAATGAGCAGTTCTTC. This chain joins TRBV5-4 and TRBJ2-1, with 8 bases aligning to TRBD2. CDR1 SGHNT and CDR2 YYREEE come from the germline V gene (reference sequence). The CDR3 length is 16 residues. The junction had 6 bases not matched to a gene; V was cut back by 4 bases and J by 0 bases.